One T cell receptor beta chain is described in this entry. What it recognizes is unknown. Generated by immunoSEQ multiplex PCR, the TCRdb table keeps only in-frame clones and is missing some. The profile shows some 110,000 clones, about 86% of them singletons. This record belongs to a study of T cell responses to AZD1222 COVID-19 vaccine. Trimming shortened V by 1 base and J by 5 bases, and 11 bases separated the two germline ends. There are 14 residues in the CDR3. The germline gives CDR1 SGHTA, CDR2 FQGNSA. Findings and limits, study-wide: Compared with day 0, the breadth and depth of the Spike-specific TCR repertoire rose significantly after two doses of AZD1222.

The material was peripheral blood, obtained on day 0 of AZD1222 vaccination. The chain is built from TRBV7-2 and TRBJ2-5; D is uncertain. The TCR originated in an adult in good health. CDR3 sequence: CASSLGVQEETQYF. In DNA form, the CDR3 reads TGTGCCAGCAGCTTAGGGGTCCAAGAGGAGACCCAGTACTTC.